The clone carrying this T cell receptor (beta chain) was detected many times. Its target is unknown. This specimen comes from a study of human T cells and chemical hapten exposure. Whole-study context: Sensitization used 2% DPC on roughly 2 cm by roughly 2 cm upper inner arm skin. Findings of the study overall: In comparison with controls, expanded TCRs gave rise to a significantly larger number of large CDR3 similarity clusters.

CDR1 GTSNPN and CDR2 SVGIG come from the germline V gene (reference sequence). V shed 5 bases and J shed 7 bases, with 9 bases lying between them. This CDR3 contains 11 residues. The time point here: patch test 2, 6 weeks after DPC sensitization. Treatment denoted: therapeutic diphenylcyclopropenone sensitization with weekly scalp DPC. One entry per CDR3 protein, called by TCRdb with MiXCR from the RACE reads. The table includes around 100,000 distinct CDR3 sequences, roughly an eighth detected once. The sequencing used whole blood, collected in connection with sensitization to the hapten diphenylcyclopropenone (DPC). The chain recombines TRBV30 with TRBJ2-1; possibly TRBD2 for D (6 bases). The TCR was taken from a middle-aged woman with alopecia areata. Some clones in this sample may be carry-over from other donors' samples. The CDR3, as DNA: TGTGCCTGGCTACGGGGGAATGAGCAGTTCTTC. Translating it yields CAWLRGNEQFF.